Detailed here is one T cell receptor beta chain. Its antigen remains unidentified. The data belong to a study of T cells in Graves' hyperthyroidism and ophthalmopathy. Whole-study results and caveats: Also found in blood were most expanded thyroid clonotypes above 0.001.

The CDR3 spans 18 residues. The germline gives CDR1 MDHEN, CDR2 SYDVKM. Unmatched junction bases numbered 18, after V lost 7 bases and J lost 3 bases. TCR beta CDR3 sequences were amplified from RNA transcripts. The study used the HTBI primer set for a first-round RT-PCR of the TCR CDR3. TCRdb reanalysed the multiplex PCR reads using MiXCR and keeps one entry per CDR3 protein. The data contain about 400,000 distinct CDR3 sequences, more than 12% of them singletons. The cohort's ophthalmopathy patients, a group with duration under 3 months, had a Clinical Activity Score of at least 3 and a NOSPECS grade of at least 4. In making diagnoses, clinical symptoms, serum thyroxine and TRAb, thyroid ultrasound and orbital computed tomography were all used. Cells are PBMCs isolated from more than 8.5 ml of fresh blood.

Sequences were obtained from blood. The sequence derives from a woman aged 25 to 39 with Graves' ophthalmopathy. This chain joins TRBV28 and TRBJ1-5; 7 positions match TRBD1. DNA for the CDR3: TGTGCCAGCACAGTTTATAGGACAGGTCGACGGCCCAATCAGCCCCAGCATTTT. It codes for CASTVYRTGRRPNQPQHF.